This T cell receptor (beta chain) was found in a study of shared clonotypes between healthy human individuals. Broader study findings: The expectation was that sequencing depth would affect clonotype sharing among donors.

V shed 4 bases and J shed 5 bases, with 21 bases lying between them. The CDR3 covers 18 residues. The germline V gene encodes CDR1 MRHNA and CDR2 SNTAGT. On this clone itself: No antigen is known for it.

Donors, healthy HIV-negative adults, lacked recent acute infections or vaccinations. The table came from immunoSEQ multiplex PCR; TCRdb's copy has only in-frame clones and leaves some out. The sample carries about 230,000 clones, 65% to 70% recorded once. This chain uses TRBV6-4 with TRBJ2-6; D unclear. The receptor comes from a man aged 25 to 40 in good health. Sequencing input: memory CD4+ T cells sorted from blood. Subset denoted: CD45RA-negative fraction. The CDR3 is CASSGYGTRQSRANVLTF. For the CDR3, the DNA is TGTGCCAGCAGTGGGTATGGCACACGACAAAGTCGGGCCAACGTCCTGACTTTC.